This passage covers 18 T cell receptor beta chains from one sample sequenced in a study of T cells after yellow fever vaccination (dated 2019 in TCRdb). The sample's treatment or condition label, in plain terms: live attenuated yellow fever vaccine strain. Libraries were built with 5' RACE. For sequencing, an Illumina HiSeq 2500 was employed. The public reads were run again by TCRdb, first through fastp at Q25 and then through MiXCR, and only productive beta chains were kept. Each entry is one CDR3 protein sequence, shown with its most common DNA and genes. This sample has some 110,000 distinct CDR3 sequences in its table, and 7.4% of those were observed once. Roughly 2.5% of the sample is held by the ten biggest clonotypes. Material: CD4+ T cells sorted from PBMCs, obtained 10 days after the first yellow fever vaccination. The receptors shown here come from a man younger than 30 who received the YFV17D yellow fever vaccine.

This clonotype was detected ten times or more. CDR3 amino acids: CSLGREKNEQFF. The CDR3, as DNA: TGCAGCCTAGGGAGAGAAAAGAATGAGCAGTTCTTC. The chain combines TRBV29-1 with TRBJ2-1; a weak D match, TRBD2 (5 bases). This CDR3 has 12 residues. Trimming cost V 8 bases and J 7 bases, with 15 bases left between them. CDR1 and CDR2 (germline): SQVTM, ANQGSEA.

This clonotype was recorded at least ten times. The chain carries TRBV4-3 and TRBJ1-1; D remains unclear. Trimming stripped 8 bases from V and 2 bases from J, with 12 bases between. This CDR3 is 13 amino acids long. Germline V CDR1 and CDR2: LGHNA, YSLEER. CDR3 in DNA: TGCGCCAGCCGGAAAGCGATTAACACTGAAGCTTTCTTT. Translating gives CASRKAINTEAFF.

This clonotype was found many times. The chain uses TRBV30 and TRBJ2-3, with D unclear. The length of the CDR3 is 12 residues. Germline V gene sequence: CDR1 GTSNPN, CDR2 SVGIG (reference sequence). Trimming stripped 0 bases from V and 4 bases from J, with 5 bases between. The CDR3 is CAWSVLPDTQYF. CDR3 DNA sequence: TGTGCCTGGAGTGTACTTCCAGATACGCAGTATTTT.

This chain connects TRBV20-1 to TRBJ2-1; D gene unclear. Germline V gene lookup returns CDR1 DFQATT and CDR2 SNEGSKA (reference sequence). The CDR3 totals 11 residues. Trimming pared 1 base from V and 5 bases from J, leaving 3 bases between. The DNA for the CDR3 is TGCAGTGCTAGAGGCGACAATGAGCAGTTCTTC. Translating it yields CSARGDNEQFF.

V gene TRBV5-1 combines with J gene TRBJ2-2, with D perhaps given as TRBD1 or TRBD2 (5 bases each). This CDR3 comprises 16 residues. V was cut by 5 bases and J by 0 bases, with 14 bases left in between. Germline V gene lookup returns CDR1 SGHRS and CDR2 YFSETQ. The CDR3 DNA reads TGCGCCAGCAGTTACGGGGCAGGATCGAACACCGGGGAGCTGTTTTTT. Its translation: CASSYGAGSNTGELFF.

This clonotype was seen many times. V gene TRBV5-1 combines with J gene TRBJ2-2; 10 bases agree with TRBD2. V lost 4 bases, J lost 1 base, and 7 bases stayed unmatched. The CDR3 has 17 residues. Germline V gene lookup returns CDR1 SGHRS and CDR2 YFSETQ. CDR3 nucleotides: TGCGCCAGCAGCCAAGAGGGACTAGCGATGAACACCGGGGAGCTGTTTTTT. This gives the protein CASSQEGLAMNTGELFF.

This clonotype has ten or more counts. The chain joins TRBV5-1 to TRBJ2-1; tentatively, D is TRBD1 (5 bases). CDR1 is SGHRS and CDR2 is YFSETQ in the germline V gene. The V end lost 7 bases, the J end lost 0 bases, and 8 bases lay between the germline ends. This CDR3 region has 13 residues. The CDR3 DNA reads TGCGCCAGCGGGGCTGGCTCCTACAATGAGCAGTTCTTC. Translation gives CASGAGSYNEQFF.

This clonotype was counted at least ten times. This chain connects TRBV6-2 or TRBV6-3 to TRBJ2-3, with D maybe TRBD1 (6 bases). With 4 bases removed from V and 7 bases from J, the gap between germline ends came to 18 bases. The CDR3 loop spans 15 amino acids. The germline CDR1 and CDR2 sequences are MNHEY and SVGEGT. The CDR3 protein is CASSSTGTPDNTQYF. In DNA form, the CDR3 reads TGTGCCAGCAGTTCAACCGGGACACCCGACAATACGCAGTATTTT.

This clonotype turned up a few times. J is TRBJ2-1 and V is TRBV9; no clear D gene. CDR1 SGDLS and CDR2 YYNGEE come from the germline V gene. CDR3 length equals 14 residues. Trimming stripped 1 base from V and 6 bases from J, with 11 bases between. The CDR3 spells CASSVMVGSNEQFF. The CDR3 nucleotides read TGTGCCAGCAGCGTAATGGTAGGGTCCAATGAGCAGTTCTTC.

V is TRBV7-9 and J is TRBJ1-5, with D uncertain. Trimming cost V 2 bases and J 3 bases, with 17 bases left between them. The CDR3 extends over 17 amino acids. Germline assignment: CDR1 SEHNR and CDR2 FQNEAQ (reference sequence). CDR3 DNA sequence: TGTGCCAGCAGCTTAATCCCGGGTACGGGTGACAATCAGCCCCAGCATTTT. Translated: CASSLIPGTGDNQPQHF.

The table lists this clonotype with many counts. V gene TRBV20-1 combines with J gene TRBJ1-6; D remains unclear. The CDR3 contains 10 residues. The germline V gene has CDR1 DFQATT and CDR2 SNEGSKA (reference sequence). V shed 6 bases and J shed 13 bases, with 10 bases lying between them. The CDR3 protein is CSASQGPLHF. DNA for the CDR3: TGCAGTGCCAGTCAAGGGCCCCTCCACTTT.

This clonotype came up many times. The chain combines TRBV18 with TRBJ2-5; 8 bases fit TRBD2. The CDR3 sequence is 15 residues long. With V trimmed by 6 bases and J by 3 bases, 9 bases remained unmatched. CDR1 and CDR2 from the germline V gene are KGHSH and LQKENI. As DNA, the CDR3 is TGTGCCAGCTCCCCGAGGCGGGGGGCCGAAGAGACCCAGTACTTC. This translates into CASSPRRGAEETQYF.

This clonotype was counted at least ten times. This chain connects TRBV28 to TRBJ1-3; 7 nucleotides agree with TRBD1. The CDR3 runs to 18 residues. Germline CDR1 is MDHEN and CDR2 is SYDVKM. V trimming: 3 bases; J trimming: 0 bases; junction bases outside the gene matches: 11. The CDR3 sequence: CASSLDTGARSSGNTIYF. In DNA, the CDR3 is TGTGCCAGCAGTTTGGATACAGGGGCCAGGAGCTCTGGAAACACCATATATTTT.

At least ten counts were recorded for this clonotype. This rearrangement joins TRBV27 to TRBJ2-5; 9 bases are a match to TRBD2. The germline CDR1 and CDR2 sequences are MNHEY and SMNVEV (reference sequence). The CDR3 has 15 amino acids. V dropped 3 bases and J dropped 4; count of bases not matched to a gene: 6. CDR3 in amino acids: CASSFQRGAVETQYF. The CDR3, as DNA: TGTGCCAGCAGTTTTCAGCGGGGGGCCGTAGAGACCCAGTACTTC.

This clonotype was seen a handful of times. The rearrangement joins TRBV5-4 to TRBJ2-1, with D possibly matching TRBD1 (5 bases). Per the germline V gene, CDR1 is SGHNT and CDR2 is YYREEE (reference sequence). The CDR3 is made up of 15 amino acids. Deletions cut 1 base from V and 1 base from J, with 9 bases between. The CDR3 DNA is TGTGCCAGCAGCTTGACGCAGGGATCCTACAATGAGCAGTTCTTC. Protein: CASSLTQGSYNEQFF.

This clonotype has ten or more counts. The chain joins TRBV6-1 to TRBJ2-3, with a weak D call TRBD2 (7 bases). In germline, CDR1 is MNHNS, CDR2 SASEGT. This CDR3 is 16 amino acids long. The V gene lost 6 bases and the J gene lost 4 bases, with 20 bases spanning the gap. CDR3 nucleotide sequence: TGTGCCAGCAGGACCGCGGGGGCGAGCATCGCAGATACGCAGTATTTT. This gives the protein CASRTAGASIADTQYF.

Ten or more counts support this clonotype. The CDR3 spells CASSLGAGRTGELFF. The CDR3 DNA reads TGTGCCAGCAGTTTAGGGGCAGGGCGAACCGGGGAGCTGTTTTTT. V gene TRBV12-3 or TRBV12-4 combines with J gene TRBJ2-2, with D perhaps TRBD1 (5 bases). Trimming took off 1 base at V and 5 bases at J, with 11 bases between the two ends. This CDR3 comprises 15 residues.

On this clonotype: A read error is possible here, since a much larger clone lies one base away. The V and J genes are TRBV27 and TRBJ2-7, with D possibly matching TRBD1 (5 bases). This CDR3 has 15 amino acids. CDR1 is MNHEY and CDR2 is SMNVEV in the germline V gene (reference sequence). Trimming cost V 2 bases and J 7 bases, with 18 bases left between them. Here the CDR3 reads CASSLECLRVREQYF. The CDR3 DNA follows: TGTGCCAGCAGTTTAGAGTGTCTCAGGGTGCGAGAGCAGTACTTC.